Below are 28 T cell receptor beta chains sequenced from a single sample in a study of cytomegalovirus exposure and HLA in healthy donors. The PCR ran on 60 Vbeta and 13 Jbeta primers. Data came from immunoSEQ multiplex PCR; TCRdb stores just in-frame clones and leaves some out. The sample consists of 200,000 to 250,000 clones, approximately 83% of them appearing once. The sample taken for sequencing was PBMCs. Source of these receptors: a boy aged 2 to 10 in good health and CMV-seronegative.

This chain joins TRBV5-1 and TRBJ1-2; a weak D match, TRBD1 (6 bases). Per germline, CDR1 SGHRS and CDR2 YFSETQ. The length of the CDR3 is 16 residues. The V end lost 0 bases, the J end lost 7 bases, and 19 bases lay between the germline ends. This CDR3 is CASSLDSSGAGRGYTF. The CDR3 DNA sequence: TGCGCCAGCAGCTTGGATTCTTCAGGGGCTGGTCGTGGCTACACCTTC.

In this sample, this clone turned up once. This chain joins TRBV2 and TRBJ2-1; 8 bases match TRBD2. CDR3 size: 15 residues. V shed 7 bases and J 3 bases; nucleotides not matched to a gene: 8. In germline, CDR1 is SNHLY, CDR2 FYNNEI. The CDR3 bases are TGTGCCAGCAACCCACTAGCGGCTCTCTACAATGAGCAGTTCTTC. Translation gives CASNPLAALYNEQFF.

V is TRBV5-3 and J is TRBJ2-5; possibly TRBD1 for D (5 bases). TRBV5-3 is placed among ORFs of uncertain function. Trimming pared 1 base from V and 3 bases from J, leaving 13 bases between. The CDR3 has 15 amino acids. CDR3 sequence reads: CARSLSFGQEETQYF. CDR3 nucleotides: TGTGCCAGAAGCTTGTCCTTCGGACAAGAAGAGACCCAGTACTTC.

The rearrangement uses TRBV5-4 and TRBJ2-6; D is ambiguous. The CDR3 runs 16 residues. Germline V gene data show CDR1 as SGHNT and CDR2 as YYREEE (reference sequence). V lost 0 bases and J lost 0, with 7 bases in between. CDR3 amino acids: CASSLGQLSGANVLTF. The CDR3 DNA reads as TGTGCCAGCAGCTTGGGACAACTCTCTGGGGCCAACGTCCTGACTTTC.

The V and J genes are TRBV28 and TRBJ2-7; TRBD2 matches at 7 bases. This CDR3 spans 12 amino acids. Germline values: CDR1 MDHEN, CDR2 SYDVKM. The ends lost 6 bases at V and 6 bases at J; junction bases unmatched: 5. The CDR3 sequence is CASRTGLREQYF. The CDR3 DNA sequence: TGTGCCAGCAGGACGGGACTACGCGAGCAGTACTTC.

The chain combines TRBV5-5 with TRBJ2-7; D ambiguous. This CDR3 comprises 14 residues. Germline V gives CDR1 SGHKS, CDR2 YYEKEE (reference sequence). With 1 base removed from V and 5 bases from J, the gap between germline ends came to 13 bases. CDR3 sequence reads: CASSLRIVLDEQYF. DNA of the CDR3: TGTGCCAGCAGCTTGCGCATAGTTCTGGACGAGCAGTACTTC.

The CDR3 coding sequence is TGTGCCAGCAGCGTAGAGAGCGAGTGGGGCACAGATACGCAGTATTTT. As protein: CASSVESEWGTDTQYF. The chain joins TRBV9 to TRBJ2-3; no clear D gene. Trimming took off 0 bases at V and 1 base at J, with 12 bases between the two ends. CDR1 and CDR2 (germline): SGDLS, YYNGEE. This CDR3 is built from 16 residues. The full variable domain, in which reference TRBV9 and TRBJ2-3 provide the parts outside the CDR3, is DSGVTQTPKHLITATGQRVTLRCSPRSGDLSVYWYQQSLDQGLQFLIQYYNGEERAKGNILERFSAQQFPDLHSELNLSSLELGDSALYFCASSVESEWGTDTQYFGPGTRLTVL.

CDR3 bases: TGTGCCAGCAGTCGGGACAGGAGCACAGATACGCAGTATTTT. The encoded protein is CASSRDRSTDTQYF. The rearrangement links TRBV2 to TRBJ2-3, with 8 bases aligning to TRBD1. The CDR3 loop spans 14 amino acids. From germline, CDR1 is SNHLY and CDR2 FYNNEI. V shed 5 bases, J shed 0 bases, and the junction held 1 base outside the gene matches.

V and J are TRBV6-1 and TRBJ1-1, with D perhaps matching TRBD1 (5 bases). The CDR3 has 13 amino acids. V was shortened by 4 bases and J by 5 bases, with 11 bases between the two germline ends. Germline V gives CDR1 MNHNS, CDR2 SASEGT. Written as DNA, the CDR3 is TGTGCCAGCAGTGTGACAGCTGGGACTGAAGCTTTCTTT. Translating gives CASSVTAGTEAFF.

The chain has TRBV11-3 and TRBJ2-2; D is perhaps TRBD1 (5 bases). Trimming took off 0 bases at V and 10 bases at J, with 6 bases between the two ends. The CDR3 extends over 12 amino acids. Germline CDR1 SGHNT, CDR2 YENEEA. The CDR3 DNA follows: TGTGCCAGCAGCTTAGAAGGGGTGGAGCTGTTTTTT. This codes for CASSLEGVELFF.

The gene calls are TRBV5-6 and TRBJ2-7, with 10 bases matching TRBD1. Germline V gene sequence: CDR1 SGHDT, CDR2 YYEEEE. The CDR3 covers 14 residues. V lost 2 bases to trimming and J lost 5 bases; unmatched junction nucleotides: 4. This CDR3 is CASSFGTGEDEQYF. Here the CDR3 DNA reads TGTGCCAGCAGCTTCGGGACAGGGGAGGACGAGCAGTACTTC. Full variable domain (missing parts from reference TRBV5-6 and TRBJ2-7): DAGVTQSPTHLIKTRGQQVTLRCSPKSGHDTVSWYQQALGQGPQFIFQYYEEEERQRGNFPDRFSGHQFPNYSSELNVNALLLGDSALYLCASSFGTGEDEQYFGPGTRLTVT.

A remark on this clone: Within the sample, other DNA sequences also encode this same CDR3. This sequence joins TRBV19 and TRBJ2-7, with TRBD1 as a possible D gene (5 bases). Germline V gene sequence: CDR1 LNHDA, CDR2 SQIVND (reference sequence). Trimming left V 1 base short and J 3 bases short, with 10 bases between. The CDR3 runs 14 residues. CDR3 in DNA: TGTGCCAGTAGTATAGGCAGGGCAGACTACGAGCAGTACTTC. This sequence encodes CASSIGRADYEQYF. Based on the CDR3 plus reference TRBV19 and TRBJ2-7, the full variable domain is DGGITQSPKYLFRKEGQNVTLSCEQNLNHDAMYWYRQDPGQGLRLIYYSQIVNDFQKGDIAEGYSVSREKKESFPLTVTSAQKNPTAFYLCASSIGRADYEQYFGPGTRLTVT.

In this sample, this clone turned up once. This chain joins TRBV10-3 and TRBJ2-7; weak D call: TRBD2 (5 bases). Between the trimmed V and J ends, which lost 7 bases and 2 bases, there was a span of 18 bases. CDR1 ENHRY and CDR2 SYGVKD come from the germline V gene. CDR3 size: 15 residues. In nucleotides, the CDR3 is TGTGCCATCAATGGAGGACCAGGTCTTGCCTACGAGCAGTACTTC. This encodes CAINGGPGLAYEQYF.

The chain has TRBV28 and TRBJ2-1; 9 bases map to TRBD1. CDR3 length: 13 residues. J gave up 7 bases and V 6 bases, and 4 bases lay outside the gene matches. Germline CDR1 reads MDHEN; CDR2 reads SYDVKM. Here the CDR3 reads CASRDRGGNEQFF. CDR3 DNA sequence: TGTGCCAGCAGAGACAGGGGGGGAAATGAGCAGTTCTTC.

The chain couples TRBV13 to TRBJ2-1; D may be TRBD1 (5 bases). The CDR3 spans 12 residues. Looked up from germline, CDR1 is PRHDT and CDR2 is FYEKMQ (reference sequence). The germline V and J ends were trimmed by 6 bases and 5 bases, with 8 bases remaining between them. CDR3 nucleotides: TGTGCCAGCAGACAACAGGACAATGAGCAGTTCTTC. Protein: CASRQQDNEQFF.

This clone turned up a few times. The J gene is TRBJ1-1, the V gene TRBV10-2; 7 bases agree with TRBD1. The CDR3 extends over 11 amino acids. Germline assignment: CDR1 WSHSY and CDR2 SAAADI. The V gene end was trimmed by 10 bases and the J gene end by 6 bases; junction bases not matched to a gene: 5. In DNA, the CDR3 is TGCGCCACCCGAGGGGGCCCTGAAGCTTTCTTT. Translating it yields CATRGGPEAFF.

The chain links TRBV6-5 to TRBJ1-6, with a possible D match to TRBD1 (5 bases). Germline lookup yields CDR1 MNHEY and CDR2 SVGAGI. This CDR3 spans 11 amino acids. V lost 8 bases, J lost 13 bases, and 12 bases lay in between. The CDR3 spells CASQTKGPLHF. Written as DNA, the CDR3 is TGTGCCAGCCAAACGAAGGGGCCCCTCCACTTT.

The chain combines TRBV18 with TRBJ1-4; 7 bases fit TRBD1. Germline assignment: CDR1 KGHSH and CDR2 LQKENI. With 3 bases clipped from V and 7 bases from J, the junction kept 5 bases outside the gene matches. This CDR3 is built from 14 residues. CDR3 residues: CASSPARGSEKLFF. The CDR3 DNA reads TGTGCCAGCTCACCGGCCAGGGGGTCTGAAAAACTGTTTTTT.

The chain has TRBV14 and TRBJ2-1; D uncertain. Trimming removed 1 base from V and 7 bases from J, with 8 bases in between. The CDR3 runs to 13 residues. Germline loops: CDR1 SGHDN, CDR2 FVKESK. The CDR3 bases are TGTGCCAGCAGCCAAGTGGCCAAGAATGAGCAGTTCTTC. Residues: CASSQVAKNEQFF.

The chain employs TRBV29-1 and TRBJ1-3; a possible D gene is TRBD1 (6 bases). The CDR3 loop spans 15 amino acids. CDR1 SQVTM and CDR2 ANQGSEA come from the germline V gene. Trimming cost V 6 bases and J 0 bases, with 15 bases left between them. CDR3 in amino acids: CSVPGTTDSGNTIYF. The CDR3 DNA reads TGCAGCGTCCCCGGGACAACCGACTCTGGAAACACCATATATTTT.

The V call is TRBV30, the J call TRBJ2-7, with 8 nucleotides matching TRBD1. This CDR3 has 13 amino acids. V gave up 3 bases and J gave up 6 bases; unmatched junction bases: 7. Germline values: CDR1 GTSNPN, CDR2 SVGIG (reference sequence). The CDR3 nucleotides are TGTGCCTGGAGGGCGGACAGGGTAAGCGAGCAGTACTTC. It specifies CAWRADRVSEQYF.

CDR3 residues: CASSPLQPTQETQYF. CDR3 in DNA: TGTGCCAGCAGCCCCCTACAGCCTACCCAAGAGACCCAGTACTTC. The J gene is TRBJ2-5, the V gene TRBV4-2; D unclear. Germline V CDR1 and CDR2: LGHNA, YNFKEQ. CDR3 length: 15 amino acids. Trimming stripped 4 bases from V and 1 base from J, with 13 bases between.

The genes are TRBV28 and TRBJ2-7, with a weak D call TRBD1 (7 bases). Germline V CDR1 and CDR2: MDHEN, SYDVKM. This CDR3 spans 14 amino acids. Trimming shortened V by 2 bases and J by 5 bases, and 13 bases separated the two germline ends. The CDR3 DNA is TGTGCCAGCAGTTTAGGAGGGGGCGGCCACGAGCAGTACTTC. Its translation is CASSLGGGGHEQYF. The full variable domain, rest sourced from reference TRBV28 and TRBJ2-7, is DVKVTQSSRYLVKRTGEKVFLECVQDMDHENMFWYRQDPGLGLRLIYFSYDVKMKEKGDIPEGYSVSREKKERFSLILESASTNQTSMYLCASSLGGGGHEQYFGPGTRLTVT.

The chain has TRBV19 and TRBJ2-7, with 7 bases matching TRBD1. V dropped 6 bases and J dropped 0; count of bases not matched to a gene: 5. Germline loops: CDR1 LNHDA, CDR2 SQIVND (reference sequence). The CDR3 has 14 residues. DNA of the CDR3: TGTGCCAGTAGGATGGGACAGCGCTCCTACGAGCAGTACTTC. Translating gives CASRMGQRSYEQYF.

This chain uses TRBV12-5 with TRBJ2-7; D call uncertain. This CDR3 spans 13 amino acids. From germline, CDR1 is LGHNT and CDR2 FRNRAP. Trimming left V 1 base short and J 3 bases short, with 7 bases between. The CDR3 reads CASGLGLVYEQYF. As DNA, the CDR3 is TGTGCTAGTGGTTTGGGACTGGTCTACGAGCAGTACTTC.

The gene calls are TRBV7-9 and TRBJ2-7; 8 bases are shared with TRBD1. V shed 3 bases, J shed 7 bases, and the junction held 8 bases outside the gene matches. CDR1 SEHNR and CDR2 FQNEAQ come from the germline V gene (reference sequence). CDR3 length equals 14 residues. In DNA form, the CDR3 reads TGTGCCAGCAGCTTCCGGGACAGGACCCGGGAGCAGTACTTC. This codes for CASSFRDRTREQYF. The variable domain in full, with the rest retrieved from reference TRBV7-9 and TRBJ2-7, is DTGVSQNPRHKITKRGQNVTFRCDPISEHNRLYWYRQTLGQGPEFLTYFQNEAQLEKSRLLSDRFSAERPKGSFSTLEIQRTEQGDSAMYLCASSFRDRTREQYFGPGTRLTVT.

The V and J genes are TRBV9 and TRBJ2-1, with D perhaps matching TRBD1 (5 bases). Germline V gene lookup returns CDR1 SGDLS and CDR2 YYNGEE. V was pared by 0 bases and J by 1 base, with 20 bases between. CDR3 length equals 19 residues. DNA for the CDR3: TGTGCCAGCAGCGTAGGGGTGGTGGGGCGTATGGATTCCTACAATGAGCAGTTCTTC. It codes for CASSVGVVGRMDSYNEQFF.

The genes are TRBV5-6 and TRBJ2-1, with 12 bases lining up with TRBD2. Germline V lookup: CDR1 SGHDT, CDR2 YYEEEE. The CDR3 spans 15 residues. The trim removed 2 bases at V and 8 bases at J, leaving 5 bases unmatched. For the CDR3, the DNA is TGTGCCAGCAGCTTCGGACTAGCGGGATTCGATGAGCAGTTCTTC. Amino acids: CASSFGLAGFDEQFF.